These 27 T cell receptor beta chains were all obtained from the same sample, sequenced in a study of T cell responses to AZD1222 COVID-19 vaccine. Using immunoSEQ multiplex PCR, the repertoire was profiled, and TCRdb retains in-frame clones only, with some absent. Of approximately 160,000 clones in the sample, about 91% are singletons; the top ten hold approximately 2.1%. Here the sequenced sample was peripheral blood, taken on day 0 of AZD1222 vaccination. These receptors were obtained from an adult in good health.

The rearrangement links TRBV28 to TRBJ1-3, with D unresolved. The CDR3 is 15 amino acids. Germline assignment: CDR1 MDHEN and CDR2 SYDVKM. V lost 5 bases, J lost 0 bases, and 11 bases lay in between. CDR3 in DNA: TGTGCCAGCAGTCTCAACCGGGACTCTGGAAACACCATATATTTT. It encodes CASSLNRDSGNTIYF.

This chain connects TRBV3-1 (or the pseudogene TRBV3-2) to TRBJ2-2; weak D call: TRBD2 (6 bases). CDR1 and CDR2 from the germline V gene are LGHDT and YNNKEL (reference sequence). The V end was cut by 0 bases, the J end by 7 bases, with 24 bases between. The CDR3 contains 19 residues. DNA of the CDR3: TGTGCCAGCAGCCAAGAGTTTTGGGTTCGCGGGCGGGGCAGCGGGGAGCTGTTTTTT. Its protein product is CASSQEFWVRGRGSGELFF.

The chain combines TRBV7-2 with TRBJ2-1; 8 nucleotides line up with TRBD2. Trimming took 6 bases from V and 8 from J; bases not matched to a gene: 15. CDR1 and CDR2 from the germline V gene are SGHTA and FQGNSA. The CDR3 is 16 amino acids. The CDR3, as DNA: TGTGCCAGCAGACAAGGGGCTGGGCGGGAGGCCCATGAGCAGTTCTTC. Translation: CASRQGAGREAHEQFF.

In its sample, this clone was seen a few times. This chain uses TRBV11-2 with TRBJ2-7; the D is unclear. Germline-derived CDR1 and CDR2 are SGHAT and FQNNGV. The CDR3 totals 15 residues. V gave up 0 bases and J gave up 3 bases, with 12 bases separating them. The CDR3 here is CASSLDPTPIYEQYF. The CDR3 region has the DNA TGTGCCAGCAGCTTAGATCCGACTCCTATCTACGAGCAGTACTTC.

The chain uses TRBV27 and TRBJ2-7; unclear D gene. V was clipped by 10 bases and J by 6 bases, with 19 bases between them. CDR1 MNHEY and CDR2 SMNVEV come from the germline V gene (reference sequence). The CDR3 totals 13 residues. Here the CDR3 reads CATKDAANGEQYF. CDR3 nucleotides: TGTGCCACCAAAGACGCCGCCAACGGCGAGCAGTACTTC.

The chain has TRBV29-1 and TRBJ1-1; 7 positions agree with TRBD1. The germline gives CDR1 SQVTM, CDR2 ANQGSEA. The CDR3 spans 12 residues. V was clipped by 6 bases and J by 6 bases; unmatched bases: 7. The CDR3 loop is CSVGTATSEAFF. In nucleotides, the CDR3 is TGCAGCGTCGGGACAGCGACTTCTGAAGCTTTCTTT.

The chain links TRBV5-1 to TRBJ1-1; TRBD1 might be the D (5 bases). The CDR3 consists of 14 residues. Per germline, CDR1 SGHRS and CDR2 YFSETQ. Trimming took 0 bases from V and 8 from J, leaving 14 bases between them. The CDR3 spells CASSLAGGAREAFF. The CDR3 bases are TGCGCCAGCAGCTTGGCAGGAGGGGCAAGAGAAGCTTTCTTT. Drawing the rest from reference TRBV5-1 and TRBJ1-1, the complete variable domain is KAGVTQTPRYLIKTRGQQVTLSCSPISGHRSVSWYQQTPGQGLQFLFEYFSETQRNKGNFPGRFSGRQFSNSRSEMNVSTLELGDSALYLCASSLAGGAREAFFGQGTRLTVV.

The chain employs TRBV11-2 and TRBJ1-2; 8 bases agree with TRBD1. There are 15 residues in the CDR3. CDR1 is SGHAT, CDR2 FQNNGV, per germline. The ends lost 4 bases at V and 2 bases at J; junction bases unmatched: 6. CDR3 amino acids: CASSSTWTGNYGYTF. The CDR3 nucleotides read TGTGCCAGCAGCTCTACCTGGACAGGGAACTATGGCTACACCTTC.

This CDR3 is CASSSRYPETQYF. The CDR3 DNA reads as TGTGCCAGCTCAAGTAGGTACCCAGAGACCCAGTACTTC. This sequence joins TRBV18 and TRBJ2-5; D remains unclear. CDR3 length: 13 amino acids. CDR1 KGHSH and CDR2 LQKENI come from the germline V gene. V lost 5 bases, J lost 4 bases, and 11 bases lay in between.

Here the CDR3 reads CASGTRLGTYEQYF. CDR3 nucleotide sequence: TGTGCCAGCGGCACCCGACTTGGGACCTACGAGCAGTACTTC. The chain carries TRBV3-1 (or the pseudogene TRBV3-2) and TRBJ2-7; D gene uncertain. The CDR3 sequence is 14 residues long. Trimming stripped 8 bases from V and 2 bases from J, with 16 bases between. Germline loops: CDR1 LGHDT, CDR2 YNNKEL (reference sequence).

V is TRBV16 and J is TRBJ2-7, with 7 bases identical to TRBD2. V lost 4 bases and J lost 1; bases outside the gene matches: 4. CDR1 and CDR2 from the germline V gene are KGHSY and FQNENV. This CDR3 comprises 14 residues. The CDR3 loop is CASSPWEGSYEQYF. In nucleotides, the CDR3 is TGTGCCAGCAGCCCCTGGGAGGGTTCCTACGAGCAGTACTTC.

This chain connects TRBV19 to TRBJ2-1; 11 bases are shared with TRBD2. The V and J ends lost 5 bases and 2 bases, in that order; junction bases with no gene match: 5. Per the germline V gene, CDR1 is LNHDA and CDR2 is SQIVND (reference sequence). This CDR3 spans 16 amino acids. The CDR3 nucleotides are TGTGCCAGTAGTCCCCGACTAGCGGGGCCCTACAATGAGCAGTTCTTC. Its translation: CASSPRLAGPYNEQFF.

This clone was recorded once. The genes are TRBV5-6 and TRBJ2-1; D unresolved. Trimming pared 3 bases from V and 9 bases from J, leaving 10 bases between. The CDR3 covers 12 residues. Germline values: CDR1 SGHDT, CDR2 YYEEEE. The CDR3 spells CASSSFWGEQFF. The CDR3 nucleotides read TGTGCCAGCAGCTCTTTCTGGGGTGAGCAGTTCTTC.

The chain has TRBV6-5 and TRBJ2-7; tentatively, D is TRBD1 or TRBD2 (5 bases each). Germline loops: CDR1 MNHEY, CDR2 SVGAGI. The CDR3 runs to 13 residues. Deletions cut 2 bases from V and 6 bases from J, with 11 bases between. CDR3: CASSYRSGPEQYF. CDR3 nucleotides: TGTGCCAGCAGTTACCGGTCGGGGCCCGAGCAGTACTTC.

In the case of this clone: Other DNA sequences from this sample encode an identical CDR3 as well. The V gene is TRBV28, the J gene TRBJ1-4; D remains ambiguous. The CDR3 loop spans 12 amino acids. Trimming removed 3 bases from V and 3 bases from J, with 2 bases in between. Germline values: CDR1 MDHEN, CDR2 SYDVKM. The CDR3 region has the DNA TGTGCCAGCAGTTTGCCTAATGAAAAACTGTTTTTT. It translates to CASSLPNEKLFF.

V usage is TRBV27 and J usage is TRBJ2-7; TRBD2 might be the D (6 bases). The germline V gene encodes CDR1 MNHEY and CDR2 SMNVEV (reference sequence). This CDR3 has 13 residues. Trimming took 9 bases from V and 3 from J, leaving 15 bases between them. For the CDR3, the DNA is TGTGCCAGTAAGGGAGTGGACTACTACGAGCAGTACTTC. Protein sequence: CASKGVDYYEQYF.

The chain uses TRBV27 and TRBJ2-1; 7 nucleotides match TRBD2. V lost 2 bases to trimming and J lost 7 bases; unmatched junction nucleotides: 5. This CDR3 is built from 14 residues. CDR1 MNHEY and CDR2 SMNVEV come from the germline V gene (reference sequence). The CDR3: CASSLAGVGNEQFF. The CDR3 DNA is TGTGCCAGCAGTTTAGCGGGAGTGGGGAATGAGCAGTTCTTC.

The rearrangement links TRBV3-1 (or the pseudogene TRBV3-2) to TRBJ2-3; 9 bases match TRBD2. With V trimmed by 2 bases and J by 2 bases, 5 bases remained unmatched. The CDR3 is 16 amino acids. Germline loops: CDR1 LGHDT, CDR2 YNNKEL (reference sequence). CDR3 DNA: TGTGCCAGCAGCCAACCCGGGACTAGCACCACAGATACGCAGTATTTT. This gives the protein CASSQPGTSTTDTQYF.

V is TRBV28 and J is TRBJ1-2; D may be TRBD1 (6 bases). The germline CDR1 and CDR2 sequences are MDHEN and SYDVKM. The CDR3 runs to 12 residues. V was trimmed by 9 bases and J by 3 bases, leaving 11 bases between them. This chain's CDR3 is CASSRGDYGYTF. The CDR3 nucleotides read TGTGCCAGTTCGAGGGGGGACTATGGCTACACCTTC.

The CDR3 nucleotides are TGTGCCAGTTTTAGGACAGGGTGGGATTACTATGGCTACACCTTC. Its translation is CASFRTGWDYYGYTF. This chain joins TRBV6-5 and TRBJ1-2; 8 bases line up with TRBD1. Germline loops: CDR1 MNHEY, CDR2 SVGAGI. The CDR3 has 15 amino acids. The trim removed 9 bases at V and 3 bases at J, leaving 12 bases unmatched.

The chain employs TRBV4-3 and TRBJ2-7; D perhaps matches TRBD2 (5 bases). The V gene's germline CDR1 is LGHNA and CDR2 YSLEER. Deletions cut 4 bases from V and 5 bases from J, with 15 bases between. This CDR3 has 14 residues. CDR3 bases: TGCGCCAGCAGCCCCGGCGGGCCGGGCCACGAGCAGTACTTC. It specifies CASSPGGPGHEQYF.

Of note for this clone: This CDR3 is also generated by other DNA sequences in the sample. The chain is built from TRBV9 and TRBJ2-1; 7 bases match TRBD2. CDR3 length: 14 amino acids. V lost 4 bases, J lost 8 bases, and 9 bases stayed unmatched. Germline assignment: CDR1 SGDLS and CDR2 YYNGEE. The CDR3 DNA reads TGTGCCAGCAGCCCCTCCATCCGGGGGGATGAGCAGTTCTTC. It translates to CASSPSIRGDEQFF. Complete variable domain (other parts from reference TRBV9 and TRBJ2-1): DSGVTQTPKHLITATGQRVTLRCSPRSGDLSVYWYQQSLDQGLQFLIQYYNGEERAKGNILERFSAQQFPDLHSELNLSSLELGDSALYFCASSPSIRGDEQFFGPGTRLTVL.

The DNA for the CDR3 is TGTGCCAGCAGTTCCGGGACAGGGCTAAGCACAGATACGCAGTATTTT. Translating it yields CASSSGTGLSTDTQYF. The chain recombines TRBV27 with TRBJ2-3, with 9 positions matching TRBD1. The germline V gene has CDR1 MNHEY and CDR2 SMNVEV (reference sequence). This CDR3 comprises 16 residues. The V gene end was trimmed by 4 bases and the J gene end by 0 bases; junction bases not matched to a gene: 5.

The J gene is TRBJ2-7, the V gene TRBV15; D gene ambiguous. V was cut by 0 bases and J by 7 bases, with 16 bases left in between. CDR3 length equals 15 residues. Germline CDR1 reads LNHNV; CDR2 reads YYDKDF (reference sequence). Here the CDR3 reads CATSRDRSPGKEQYF. CDR3 sequence (DNA): TGTGCCACCAGCAGAGACCGGAGCCCGGGCAAGGAGCAGTACTTC.

In this sample, this clone turned up once. V is TRBV27 and J is TRBJ1-1; D remains ambiguous. This CDR3 has 13 amino acids. V gave up 2 bases and J gave up 2 bases, with 6 bases separating them. Germline CDR1 is MNHEY and CDR2 is SMNVEV (reference sequence). CDR3: CASSLKANTEAFF. The DNA of the CDR3 is TGTGCCAGCAGTTTAAAGGCTAACACTGAAGCTTTCTTT.

The J gene is TRBJ1-5, the V gene TRBV24-1; possible D gene TRBD1, 6 bases. The CDR3 is made up of 15 amino acids. The germline gives CDR1 KGHDR, CDR2 SFDVKD. Trimming removed 3 bases at V and 7 bases at J, with 15 bases between. CDR3 loop: CATSDTRQEQQPQHF. In nucleotides, the CDR3 is TGTGCCACCAGTGATACCCGACAGGAGCAACAGCCCCAGCATTTT.

This CDR3 is CASSWGETNEKLFF. The CDR3 DNA reads as TGCGCCAGCAGCTGGGGTGAGACTAATGAAAAACTGTTTTTT. The gene calls are TRBV5-1 and TRBJ1-4; D call uncertain. Germline V lookup: CDR1 SGHRS, CDR2 YFSETQ. Trimming stripped 3 bases from V and 2 bases from J, with 8 bases between. The CDR3 totals 14 residues.